Presented here are 29 T cell receptor beta chains from one specimen sequenced in a study of T cell responses to AZD1222 COVID-19 vaccine. Using immunoSEQ multiplex PCR, the repertoire was profiled, and TCRdb retains in-frame clones only, with some absent. The sample gives about 270,000 clones, about 94% of which show up once; 0.5% to 0.65% is in the top ten. Sequences were derived from peripheral blood, sampled 28 days after the second AZD1222 dose. All receptors derive from an adult who received the AZD1222 COVID-19 vaccine.

The V and J genes are TRBV10-1 and TRBJ2-2; maybe TRBD1 (6 bases). The CDR3 covers 13 residues. Germline assignment: CDR1 WNHNN and CDR2 SYGVQD (reference sequence). V lost 10 bases and J 5 bases, leaving 14 bases between the germline ends. CDR3 nucleotide sequence: TGCGCCAAGGACAGAGGGGCGACCGGGGAGCTGTTTTTT. This sequence encodes CAKDRGATGELFF.

This CDR3 is CASSDGRSGRGNEQFF. CDR3 coding DNA: TGTGCCAGCAGTGATGGCCGTAGCGGGAGGGGTAATGAGCAGTTCTTC. V is TRBV6-4 and J is TRBJ2-1; 11 nucleotides line up with TRBD2. The germline V gene has CDR1 MRHNA and CDR2 SNTAGT. The CDR3 loop spans 16 amino acids. J gave up 7 bases and V 3 bases, and 8 bases lay outside the gene matches.

The chain is built from TRBV11-2 and TRBJ2-5; no firm D call. Trimming removed 3 bases at V and 2 bases at J, with 10 bases between. The CDR3 has 14 amino acids. Germline CDR1 and CDR2: SGHAT and FQNNGV. In DNA, the CDR3 is TGTGCCAGCAGCTTCGGACGGCTACAAGAGACCCAGTACTTC. This encodes CASSFGRLQETQYF.

In its sample, this clone was seen once. This chain links TRBV6-4 with TRBJ2-2, with a weak D call TRBD2 (6 bases). The CDR3 extends over 14 amino acids. Germline CDR1 and CDR2: MRHNA and SNTAGT. V lost 5 bases and J 5 bases, leaving 12 bases between the germline ends. As DNA, the CDR3 is TGTGCCAGCAGTCTTGCCGGGGGAACCGGGGAGCTGTTTTTT. Encoded protein: CASSLAGGTGELFF.

The chain employs TRBV18 and TRBJ1-5; D unclear. This CDR3 is built from 16 residues. CDR1 is KGHSH and CDR2 is LQKENI in the germline V gene. Trimming pared 6 bases from V and 1 base from J, leaving 16 bases between. The CDR3 region is CASSPRDPGSNQPQHF. In nucleotides, the CDR3 is TGTGCCAGCTCCCCTAGAGACCCGGGCAGCAATCAGCCCCAGCATTTT.

J is TRBJ2-2 and V is TRBV20-1; tentative D call: TRBD1 (5 bases). Trimming left V 3 bases short and J 4 bases short, with 12 bases between. The CDR3 covers 14 residues. Germline assignment: CDR1 DFQATT and CDR2 SNEGSKA (reference sequence). CDR3 in amino acids: CSASKGSTTGELFF. The CDR3 nucleotides are TGCAGTGCTAGTAAGGGGTCGACCACCGGGGAGCTGTTTTTT.

The count of this clone is one. The CDR3 is CASSHIQGINEKLFF. In DNA form, the CDR3 reads TGTGCCAGCAGCCACATCCAAGGGATTAATGAAAAACTGTTTTTT. The V call is TRBV28, the J call TRBJ1-4, with D hard to call. Germline V lookup: CDR1 MDHEN, CDR2 SYDVKM. Trimming stripped 6 bases from V and 4 bases from J, with 15 bases between. CDR3 size: 15 residues.

The gene calls are TRBV28 and TRBJ2-7; 7 bases map to TRBD1. Germline V CDR1 and CDR2: MDHEN, SYDVKM. The CDR3 is 16 amino acids. After removal of 5 bases from V and 2 bases from J, the junction contained 12 bases not matched to a gene. CDR3 sequence reads: CASSPSRGQSTYEQYF. Here the CDR3 DNA reads TGTGCCAGCAGTCCCTCTAGGGGACAGAGCACCTACGAGCAGTACTTC.

The chain recombines TRBV28 with TRBJ1-5; D gene unclear. CDR3 size: 12 residues. Germline V CDR1 and CDR2: MDHEN, SYDVKM. Between the trimmed V and J ends, which lost 6 bases and 7 bases, there was a span of 10 bases. The CDR3 region is CASRPEIQPQHF. The CDR3 DNA follows: TGTGCCAGCAGACCGGAGATCCAGCCCCAGCATTTT.

This clone appeared a few times. The V gene is TRBV4-1, the J gene TRBJ2-7; no clear D. Trimming cost V 3 bases and J 0 bases, with 18 bases left between them. From germline, CDR1 is MGHRA and CDR2 YSYEKL. This CDR3 comprises 17 residues. CDR3 nucleotide sequence: TGCGCCAGCAGCCACAAAAACGCGGTAGGCCTCTCCTACGAGCAGTACTTC. This sequence encodes CASSHKNAVGLSYEQYF.

V usage is TRBV19 and J usage is TRBJ2-7, with TRBD2 as a possible D gene (5 bases). CDR3 length: 16 amino acids. With 4 bases removed from V and 2 bases from J, the gap between germline ends came to 18 bases. Germline lookup yields CDR1 LNHDA and CDR2 SQIVND (reference sequence). The CDR3 DNA is TGTGCCAGTAGTAGAGGGTTTGATCTCACTGCCTACGAGCAGTACTTC. Protein product: CASSRGFDLTAYEQYF.

This chain links TRBV15 with TRBJ2-7; D is possibly TRBD1 (5 bases). Looked up from germline, CDR1 is LNHNV and CDR2 is YYDKDF (reference sequence). The CDR3 has 12 amino acids. Trimming took 5 bases from V and 6 from J, leaving 11 bases between them. CDR3 DNA: TGTGCCACCAGCCCCCGAACAGGCGAGCAGTACTTC. It codes for CATSPRTGEQYF.

V and J are TRBV2 and TRBJ1-5, with 7 bases fitting TRBD1. J was trimmed by 5 bases and V by 4 bases; bases with no gene match: 5. The CDR3 spans 14 residues. The germline gives CDR1 SNHLY, CDR2 FYNNEI. The DNA for the CDR3 is TGTGCCAGCAGTGGACAGGGTACGGATCAGCCCCAGCATTTT. Translation: CASSGQGTDQPQHF.

This chain joins TRBV6-2 or TRBV6-3 and TRBJ1-1; TRBD1 agrees at 8 bases. V lost 0 bases, J lost 2 bases, and 8 bases stayed unmatched. From germline, CDR1 is MNHEY and CDR2 SVGEGT. The CDR3 covers 17 residues. The CDR3 here is CASSYSIGDRRNTEAFF. DNA of the CDR3: TGTGCCAGCAGTTACTCGATAGGGGACAGGCGTAACACTGAAGCTTTCTTT.

This clone was detected once. This chain links TRBV5-1 with TRBJ2-5; D may match TRBD1 or TRBD2 (6 bases each). V lost 6 bases and J 2 bases, leaving 14 bases between the germline ends. In germline, CDR1 is SGHRS, CDR2 YFSETQ. CDR3 length: 14 amino acids. CDR3 nucleotides: TGCGCCAGCAACGGGGGCGGGAAGCAAGAGACCCAGTACTTC. Translation gives CASNGGGKQETQYF.

This sequence joins TRBV12-3 or TRBV12-4 and TRBJ1-2, with no clear D. V lost 7 bases and J lost 4, with 13 bases in between. The CDR3 consists of 13 residues. The CDR3 reads CASTSFGRYGYTF. The DNA for the CDR3 is TGTGCCAGCACCTCGTTCGGACGCTATGGCTACACCTTC.

The chain carries TRBV6-5 and TRBJ1-1; the D gene is possibly TRBD1 (5 bases). In germline, CDR1 is MNHEY, CDR2 SVGAGI. The V end was cut by 5 bases, the J end by 1 base, with 14 bases between. The CDR3 is 15 amino acids. CDR3 nucleotides: TGTGCCAGCAGTCCGGGGGGTCTTGGGAACACTGAAGCTTTCTTT. It translates to CASSPGGLGNTEAFF.

This sequence joins TRBV2 and TRBJ1-2, with D maybe TRBD1 (5 bases). Looked up from germline, CDR1 is SNHLY and CDR2 is FYNNEI. The V gene lost 4 bases and the J gene lost 6 bases, with 18 bases spanning the gap. The CDR3 totals 15 residues. CDR3 coding DNA: TGTGCCAGCAGTGGTAAGGGGACTACAGACCATGGCTACACCTTC. Translated: CASSGKGTTDHGYTF.

The gene calls are TRBV7-9 and TRBJ2-1; perhaps TRBD2 as D (6 bases). The V and J ends lost 5 bases and 4 bases respectively, with 12 bases between them. Per the germline V gene, CDR1 is SEHNR and CDR2 is FQNEAQ (reference sequence). The CDR3 spans 14 residues. CDR3 sequence: CASSEGGKYNEQFF. The CDR3, as DNA: TGTGCCAGCAGCGAGGGAGGTAAATACAATGAGCAGTTCTTC.

CDR3 coding DNA: TGCGCCAGCACCGGCAGGGGACACACCGGGGAGCTGTTTTTT. It codes for CASTGRGHTGELFF. The chain carries TRBV10-2 and TRBJ2-2; D perhaps matches TRBD1 (6 bases). In germline, CDR1 is WSHSY, CDR2 SAAADI. The CDR3 runs 14 residues. Trimming stripped 7 bases from V and 3 bases from J, with 12 bases between.

The CDR3 sequence: CASSPTTGGYEQYF. In DNA, the CDR3 is TGTGCCAGCAGTCCGACGACAGGGGGCTACGAGCAGTACTTC. J is TRBJ2-7 and V is TRBV6-5; the match to TRBD1 covers 9 bases. V lost 5 bases to trimming and J lost 3 bases; unmatched junction nucleotides: 5. The CDR3 totals 14 residues. The germline gives CDR1 MNHEY, CDR2 SVGAGI.

In its sample, this clone was seen once. The J gene is TRBJ2-3, the V gene TRBV3-1 (or the pseudogene TRBV3-2), with 11 bases fitting TRBD2. The CDR3 spans 16 residues. Germline CDR1 reads LGHDT; CDR2 reads YNNKEL (reference sequence). V dropped 4 bases and J dropped 3; count of bases not matched to a gene: 6. The CDR3 DNA is TGTGCCAGCAGCCGCACTAGCGGGAGTAGTACAGATACGCAGTATTTT. As protein: CASSRTSGSSTDTQYF.

The chain employs TRBV18 and TRBJ2-7, with TRBD1 as a possible D gene (6 bases). The V gene's germline CDR1 is KGHSH and CDR2 LQKENI. The CDR3 length is 14 residues. The V end lost 3 bases, the J end lost 6 bases, and 15 bases lay between the germline ends. Here the CDR3 DNA reads TGTGCCAGCTCACCTCGGGACATCCCACGCGAGCAGTACTTC. This translates into CASSPRDIPREQYF.

The rearrangement links TRBV11-2 to TRBJ2-3; the match to TRBD2 covers 11 bases. Germline V CDR1 and CDR2: SGHAT, FQNNGV. V lost 4 bases and J lost 2; bases outside the gene matches: 5. CDR3 length: 16 residues. CDR3 DNA: TGTGCCAGCAGCTCAATAGCGGGGGGGATCACAGATACGCAGTATTTT. Its translation is CASSSIAGGITDTQYF.

This clone was counted a single time. The J gene is TRBJ1-6, the V gene TRBV6-1; D gene unclear. V was trimmed by 1 base and J by 0 bases, leaving 10 bases between them. CDR3 size: 17 residues. CDR1 MNHNS and CDR2 SASEGT come from the germline V gene. The CDR3 protein is CASSEGPASSYNSPLHF. The CDR3 DNA follows: TGTGCCAGCAGTGAAGGTCCAGCAAGCTCCTATAATTCACCCCTCCACTTT.

The chain joins TRBV11-2 to TRBJ2-7, with 10 nucleotides matching TRBD2. The CDR3 loop spans 14 amino acids. Germline V gene lookup returns CDR1 SGHAT and CDR2 FQNNGV. The V and J ends lost 4 bases and 5 bases, in that order; junction bases with no gene match: 5. The CDR3 nucleotides read TGTGCCAGCAGCTCGGGACTAGCGCGCAACGAGCAGTACTTC. Protein: CASSSGLARNEQYF.

This chain connects TRBV5-1 to TRBJ2-2; 7 bases fit TRBD1. V trimming: 3 bases; J trimming: 4 bases; junction bases outside the gene matches: 3. The CDR3 totals 14 residues. Germline V gene sequence: CDR1 SGHRS, CDR2 YFSETQ. The chain's CDR3 is CASSSGTATGELFF. The CDR3 DNA is TGCGCCAGCAGCTCCGGGACAGCCACCGGGGAGCTGTTTTTT.

This chain uses TRBV28 with TRBJ1-3; D is ambiguous. Between the trimmed V and J ends, which lost 6 bases and 0 bases, there was a span of 15 bases. Germline-derived CDR1 and CDR2 are MDHEN and SYDVKM. This CDR3 spans 16 amino acids. The CDR3 spells CASRPEAGSSGNTIYF. The CDR3 nucleotides are TGTGCCAGCAGACCAGAGGCGGGAAGCTCTGGAAACACCATATATTTT.

This chain uses TRBV28 with TRBJ1-1; D possibly corresponds to TRBD1 (5 bases). V lost 7 bases, J lost 11 bases, and 17 bases lay in between. CDR1 MDHEN and CDR2 SYDVKM come from the germline V gene. The CDR3 is made up of 12 amino acids. CDR3 sequence reads: CASTRPRARAFF. The CDR3 nucleotides are TGTGCCAGCACTCGTCCCAGGGCTCGGGCTTTCTTT.